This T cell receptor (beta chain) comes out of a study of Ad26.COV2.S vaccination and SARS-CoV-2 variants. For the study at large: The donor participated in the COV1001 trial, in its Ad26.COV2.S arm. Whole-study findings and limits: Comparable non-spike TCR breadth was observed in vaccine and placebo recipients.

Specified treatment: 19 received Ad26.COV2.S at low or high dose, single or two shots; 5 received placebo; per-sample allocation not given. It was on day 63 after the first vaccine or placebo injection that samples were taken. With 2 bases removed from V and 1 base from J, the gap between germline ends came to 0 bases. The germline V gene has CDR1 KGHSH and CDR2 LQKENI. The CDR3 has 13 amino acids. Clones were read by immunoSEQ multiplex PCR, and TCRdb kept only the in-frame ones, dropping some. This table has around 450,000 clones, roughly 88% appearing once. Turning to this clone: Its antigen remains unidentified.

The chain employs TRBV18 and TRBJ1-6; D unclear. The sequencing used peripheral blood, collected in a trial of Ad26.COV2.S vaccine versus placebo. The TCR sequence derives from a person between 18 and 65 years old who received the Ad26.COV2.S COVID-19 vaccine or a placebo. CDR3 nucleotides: TGTGCCAGCTCACCATCCTATAATTCACCCCTCCACTTT. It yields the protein CASSPSYNSPLHF.